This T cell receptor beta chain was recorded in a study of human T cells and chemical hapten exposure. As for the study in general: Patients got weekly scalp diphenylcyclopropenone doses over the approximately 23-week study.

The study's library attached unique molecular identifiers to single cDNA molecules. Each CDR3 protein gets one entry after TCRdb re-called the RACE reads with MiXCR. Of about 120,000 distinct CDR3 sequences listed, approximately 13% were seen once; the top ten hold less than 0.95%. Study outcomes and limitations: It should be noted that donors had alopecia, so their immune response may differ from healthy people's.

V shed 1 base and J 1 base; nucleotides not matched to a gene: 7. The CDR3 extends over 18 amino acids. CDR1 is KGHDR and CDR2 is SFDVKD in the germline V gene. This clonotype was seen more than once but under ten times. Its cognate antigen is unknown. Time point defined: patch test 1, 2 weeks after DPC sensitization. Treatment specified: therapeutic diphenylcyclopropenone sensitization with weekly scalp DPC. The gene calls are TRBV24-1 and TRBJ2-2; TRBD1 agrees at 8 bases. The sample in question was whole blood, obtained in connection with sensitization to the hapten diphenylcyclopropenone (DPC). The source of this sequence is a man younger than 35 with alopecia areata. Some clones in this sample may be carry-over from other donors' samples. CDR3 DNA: TGTGCCACCAGTGATTTACCAGGACAGGGATGGAACACCGGGGAGCTGTTTTTT. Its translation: CATSDLPGQGWNTGELFF.